The T cell receptor (beta chain) described here comes from a study of beta chain features in type 1 diabetes. The authors reverse transcribed all of the isolated RNA, so sequencing captured expressed TCRB transcripts. TCRdb keeps only in-frame clones here, not all; method: immunoSEQ multiplex PCR. Here the sample spans roughly 400,000 clones, roughly 16% being singletons. The CDR3 totals 12 residues. The germline V and J ends were trimmed by 7 bases and 13 bases, with 17 bases remaining between them. Germline values: CDR1 SGHTA, CDR2 FQGNSA. There are a few counts of this clone. The source material was naive CD4+ T cells from blood. The clonotype was recovered from a young woman in good health. This chain connects TRBV7-2 to TRBJ2-1; D call uncertain. The chain's CDR3 is CASNLPSTFQFF. The CDR3 DNA follows: TGTGCCAGCAACCTACCCTCTACGTTTCAGTTCTTC.